This TCR beta chain is drawn from a study of blood T cells in healthy people across ages. General study results and limits: While age rose, TCR beta diversity per million T cells dropped in a roughly linear way.

Of note for this clonotype: Antigen specificity is unknown.

Germline-derived CDR1 and CDR2 are SGHTA and FQGNSA. With 0 bases removed from V and 7 bases from J, the gap between germline ends came to 4 bases. The CDR3 has 12 residues. Primed by a sample-barcoded 5' primer and a J-beta primer mix, a second PCR proceeded for 7 to 11 cycles. TCRdb passed the 5' RACE reads through MiXCR, listing each CDR3 protein once. Of some 900,000 distinct CDR3 sequences listed, 45% to 50% are singletons. This clonotype originated in a young man in good health. What was sequenced was blood. The chain couples TRBV7-2 to TRBJ1-5, with D unclear. The CDR3 coding sequence is TGTGCCAGCAGCTTAGCCACGCAGCCCCAGCATTTT. It is translated as CASSLATQPQHF.